A single sample gave rise to the 16 T cell receptor beta chains below, sequenced in a study of immune heterogeneity within non-small cell lung tumors (dated by TCRdb to the late 2010s). For sequencing, a HiSeq X Ten was employed. The TCR beta CDR3 region was amplified with a multiplex PCR system whose first round of 10 cycles used 32 V-gene forward primers and 13 J-gene reverse primers. TCRdb trimmed public reads at Q25 via fastp, called clones via MiXCR and kept in-frame beta chains. Rows with one shared CDR3 protein collapse into an entry with the most common genes and DNA. Within this sample are about 21,000 distinct CDR3 sequences, with 28% of them counted one time only. The top ten hold roughly 4.4% of the sample. Genomic DNA extracted from bulk tumor tissue served as TCR template, with around 590 ng gDNA amplified per sample. Multiple biopsies per primary tumor were taken during surgery, spaced as far apart as possible within the tumor mass. The study cohort was described as untreated, and patients were newly diagnosed NSCLC cases undergoing curative surgery.

Sequencing was done on a sample of lung tumor tissue. The receptors derive from a man aged 35 to 55 with non-small cell lung cancer.

The DNA for the CDR3 is TGTGCCAGCAGTGAATGGCTAGCGGCTTACAATGAGCAGTTCTTC. Protein product: CASSEWLAAYNEQFF. The rearrangement joins TRBV25-1 to TRBJ2-1, with 7 nucleotides matching TRBD2. CDR3 size: 15 residues. Germline loops: CDR1 MGHDK, CDR2 SYGVNS. V lost 1 base to trimming and J lost 4 bases; unmatched junction nucleotides: 4.

This clonotype was observed a handful of times. The rearrangement uses TRBV9 and TRBJ1-5; D is unclear. The CDR3 has 13 amino acids. CDR1 is SGDLS, CDR2 YYNGEE, per germline. V was trimmed by 0 bases and J by 9 bases, leaving 10 bases between them. In DNA, the CDR3 is TGTGCCAGCAGCGTAGGTGAGTTGGGGCCCCAGCATTTT. This gives the protein CASSVGELGPQHF.

On this clonotype: At one boundary the junction diverges from the germline segment, which might be a read error. The rearrangement uses TRBV18 and TRBJ2-2; no definite D call. This CDR3 contains 16 residues. The V gene's germline CDR1 is KGHSH and CDR2 LQKENI. Written as DNA, the CDR3 is TGTGCCAGATCACCACCAAACAGCGCGAACGCCGGGGAGCTGTTTTTT. As protein: CARSPPNSANAGELFF.

J is TRBJ1-2 and V is TRBV5-6, with D tentatively TRBD1 (5 bases). The V end lost 0 bases, the J end lost 1 base, and 13 bases lay between the germline ends. The germline V gene encodes CDR1 SGHDT and CDR2 YYEEEE. The length of the CDR3 is 16 residues. CDR3 in amino acids: CASSLGRAYGNYGYTF. The CDR3 bases are TGTGCCAGCAGCTTGGGCAGGGCGTATGGTAACTATGGCTACACCTTC.

This clonotype turned up a few times. The chain links TRBV5-1 to TRBJ2-6; a weak D match, TRBD2 (5 bases). CDR3 size: 15 residues. V gave up 0 bases and J gave up 2 bases, with 6 bases separating them. The germline V gene encodes CDR1 SGHRS and CDR2 YFSETQ. The CDR3, as DNA: TGCGCCAGCAGCTTGGTCGGGGCTGGGGCCAACGTCCTGACTTTC. Translation gives CASSLVGAGANVLTF.

Within the sample, this clonotype is medium-sized. CDR3 DNA: TGTGCCAGCAGCTCCGGGACAGGTTCGGGCTACACCTTC. It is translated as CASSSGTGSGYTF. The V and J genes are TRBV7-3 and TRBJ1-2; 8 bases are shared with TRBD1. Trimming removed 4 bases from V and 8 bases from J; junction bases left unmatched: 6. The CDR3 extends over 13 amino acids. CDR1 and CDR2 from the germline V gene are SGHTA and FQGTGA.

Concerning this clonotype: A much larger clonotype is one base distant, so this may be a read error. The chain joins TRBV6-2 or TRBV6-3 to TRBJ1-5; D gene ambiguous. V dropped 11 bases and J dropped 0 bases, with 17 bases sitting between them. The CDR3 is 15 residues long. In germline, CDR1 is MNHEY, CDR2 SVGEGT. The CDR3 reads CACQNTLYSNQPQHF. CDR3 DNA: TGTGCCTGCCAGAACACCCTTTATAGCAATCAGCCCCAGCATTTT.

This clonotype is termed medium-sized. The chain employs TRBV2 and TRBJ1-4; no definite D call. The ends were cut back, 9 bases at V and 5 bases at J, with 7 bases in the middle. The CDR3 sequence is 11 residues long. Germline CDR1 SNHLY, CDR2 FYNNEI. This CDR3 reads CASTRNEKLFF. CDR3 sequence (DNA): TGTGCCAGTACAAGGAATGAAAAACTGTTTTTT.

As to this clonotype: A much larger clone differs by one base, so this may be a read error. The CDR3 here is CASSQTSGRTGFCNEQFF. The CDR3 DNA reads TGTGCCAGCAGCCAGACTAGCGGGAGAACAGGATTTTGCAATGAGCAGTTCTTC. This sequence joins TRBV6-1 and TRBJ2-1; 12 bases agree with TRBD2. CDR1 and CDR2 (germline): MNHNS, SASEGT. J gave up 6 bases and V 6 bases, and 15 bases lay outside the gene matches. The CDR3 is 18 amino acids.

This clonotype occurred a few times. The chain employs TRBV5-1 and TRBJ2-1; no clear D. Between the trimmed V and J ends, which lost 0 bases and 0 bases, there was a span of 7 bases. The germline CDR1 and CDR2 sequences are SGHRS and YFSETQ. CDR3 size: 15 residues. CDR3 nucleotide sequence: TGCGCCAGCAGCTTGGACTCGAACTCCTACAATGAGCAGTTCTTC. Translating it yields CASSLDSNSYNEQFF.

This clonotype was counted ten times or more. V usage is TRBV12-3 or TRBV12-4 and J usage is TRBJ2-2; D not certain. CDR3 length equals 12 residues. V gave up 3 bases and J gave up 5 bases, with 4 bases separating them. The CDR3 sequence: CASSFGTGELFF. The CDR3 DNA sequence: TGTGCCAGCAGTTTTGGGACCGGGGAGCTGTTTTTT.

This clonotype occurred many times. This chain links TRBV12-3 or TRBV12-4 with TRBJ2-7; 10 positions agree with TRBD2. CDR3 size: 15 residues. V trimming: 6 bases; J trimming: 3 bases; junction bases outside the gene matches: 8. CDR3 sequence (DNA): TGTGCCAGCAGCCCTAGCGGGAGATACATCTACGAGCAGTACTTC. Translation: CASSPSGRYIYEQYF.

With regard to this clonotype: Germline and junction disagree at one end, which may indicate a read error. The chain carries TRBV13 and TRBJ2-2; tentatively, D is TRBD1 or TRBD2 (5 bases each). CDR1 and CDR2 (germline): PRHDT, FYEKMQ (reference sequence). CDR3 length: 12 residues. The CDR3 nucleotides read TGTGCCAGCAGAAAGGGGACCGGGCAGCTGTTTTTT. Amino acids: CASRKGTGQLFF.

As for this clonotype: A much larger clone sits a single nucleotide away, making a read error possible. CDR3 residues: CASRSDRGPDEQYF. The CDR3, as DNA: TGTGCCAGCAGGTCTGACAGGGGGCCCGACGAGCAGTACTTC. The chain combines TRBV2 with TRBJ2-7; 10 bases match TRBD1. Looked up from germline, CDR1 is SNHLY and CDR2 is FYNNEI. The CDR3 covers 14 residues. After removal of 6 bases from V and 5 bases from J, the junction contained 7 bases not matched to a gene.

This clonotype showed up many times. The chain employs TRBV4-1 and TRBJ2-1; possibly TRBD1 or TRBD2 for D (5 bases each). V was clipped by 4 bases and J by 4 bases, with 23 bases between them. This CDR3 has 18 residues. Germline CDR1 reads MGHRA; CDR2 reads YSYEKL. CDR3: CASSPNSGLRGSYNEQFF. The CDR3 DNA is TGCGCCAGCAGCCCGAACTCGGGGCTAAGAGGATCTTACAATGAGCAGTTCTTC.

This clonotype came up many times. This chain uses TRBV12-3 or TRBV12-4 with TRBJ1-2; D might be TRBD1 (6 bases). The CDR3 has 13 amino acids. Trimming removed 5 bases from V and 4 bases from J, with 11 bases in between. CDR3 in amino acids: CASSTGAGYGYTF. CDR3 in DNA: TGTGCCAGCAGTACGGGGGCGGGCTATGGCTACACCTTC.